This T cell receptor (beta chain) was recorded in a study of vaccination and CD4 T cells after COVID-19. Study-wide background: Overlapping spike pools from SARS-CoV-2 and HCoV-NL63, HCoV-OC43 and HCoV-229E served as culture stimuli.

This clonotype appeared once. What it binds is unknown. The Oncomine TCR Beta short-read assay was applied to DNA of cultured CD4+ T cells. The source of extracted genomic DNA was cultured CD4+ T cells. TCRdb reprocessed the PCR reads with MiXCR, giving one entry per CDR3 protein. The sample records 20,000 to 30,000 distinct CDR3 sequences, about 67% being singletons. Treatment of the sample: roughly 10-day PBMC culture with coronavirus spike peptide pools or control peptides (ViraFEST assay). Trimming took 3 bases from V and 5 from J; bases not matched to a gene: 9. This CDR3 has 17 amino acids. Germline V CDR1 and CDR2: SEHNR, FQNEAQ (reference sequence).

This sample comprised CD4+ T cells from blood, cultured in vitro, obtained after SARS-CoV-2 vaccination. This sequence was found in a human donor who received a COVID-19 vaccine. The chain is built from TRBV7-9 and TRBJ2-5; 13 bases align to TRBD2. For the CDR3, the DNA is TGTGCCAGCAGCTTTCTTATCGGACTAGCGGGGGCTGAGACCCAGTACTTC. Residues: CASSFLIGLAGAETQYF.